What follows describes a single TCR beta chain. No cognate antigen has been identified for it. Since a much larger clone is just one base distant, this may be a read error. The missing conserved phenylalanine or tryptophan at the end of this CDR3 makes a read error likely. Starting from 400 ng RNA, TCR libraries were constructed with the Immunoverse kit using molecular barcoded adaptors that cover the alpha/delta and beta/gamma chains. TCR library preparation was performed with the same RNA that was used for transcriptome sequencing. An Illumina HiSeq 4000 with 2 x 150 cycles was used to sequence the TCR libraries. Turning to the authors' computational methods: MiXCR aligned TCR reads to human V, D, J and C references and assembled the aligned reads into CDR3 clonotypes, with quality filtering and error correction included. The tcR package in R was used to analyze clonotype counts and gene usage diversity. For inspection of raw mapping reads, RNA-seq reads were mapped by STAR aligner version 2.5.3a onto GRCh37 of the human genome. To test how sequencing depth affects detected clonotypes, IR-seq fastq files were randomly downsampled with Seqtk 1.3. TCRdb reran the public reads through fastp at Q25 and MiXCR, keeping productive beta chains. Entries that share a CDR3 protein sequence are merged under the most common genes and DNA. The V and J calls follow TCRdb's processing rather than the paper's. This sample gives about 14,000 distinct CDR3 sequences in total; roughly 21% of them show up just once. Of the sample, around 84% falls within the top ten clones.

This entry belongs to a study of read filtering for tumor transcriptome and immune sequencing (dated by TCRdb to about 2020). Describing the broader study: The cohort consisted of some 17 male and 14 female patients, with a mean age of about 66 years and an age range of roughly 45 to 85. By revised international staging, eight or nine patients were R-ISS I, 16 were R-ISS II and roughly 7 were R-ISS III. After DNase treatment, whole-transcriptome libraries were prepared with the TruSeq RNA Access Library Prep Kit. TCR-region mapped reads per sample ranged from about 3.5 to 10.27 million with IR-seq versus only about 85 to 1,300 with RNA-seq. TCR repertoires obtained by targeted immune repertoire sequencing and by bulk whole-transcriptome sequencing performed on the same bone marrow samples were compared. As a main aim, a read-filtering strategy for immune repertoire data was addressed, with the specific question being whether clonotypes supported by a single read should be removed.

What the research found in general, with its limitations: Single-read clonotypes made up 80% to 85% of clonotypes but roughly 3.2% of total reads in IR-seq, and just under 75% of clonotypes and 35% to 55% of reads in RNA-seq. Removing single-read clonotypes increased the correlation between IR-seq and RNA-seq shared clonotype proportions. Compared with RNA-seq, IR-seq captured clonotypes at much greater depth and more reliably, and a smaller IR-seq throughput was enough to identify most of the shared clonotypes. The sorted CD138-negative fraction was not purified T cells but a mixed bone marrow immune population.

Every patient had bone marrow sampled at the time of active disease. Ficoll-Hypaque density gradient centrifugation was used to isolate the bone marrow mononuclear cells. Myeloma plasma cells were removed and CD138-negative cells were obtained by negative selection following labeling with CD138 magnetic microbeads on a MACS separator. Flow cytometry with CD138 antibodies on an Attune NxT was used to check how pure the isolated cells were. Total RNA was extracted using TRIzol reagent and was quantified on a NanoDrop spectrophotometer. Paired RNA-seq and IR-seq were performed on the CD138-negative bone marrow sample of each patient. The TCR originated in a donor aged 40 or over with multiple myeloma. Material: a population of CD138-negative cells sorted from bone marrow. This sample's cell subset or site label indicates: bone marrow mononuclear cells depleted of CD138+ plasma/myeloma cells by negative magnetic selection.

The CDR3 protein sequence reads: CASGGAGYEQYL. The DNA sequence is TGTGCCTCCGGGGGGGCGGGATACGAGCAGTACCTC. Recombination joined TRBV9 with TRBJ2-7, with TRBD2 matching 8 junction bases. Trimming leaves V shorter by 10 bases and J shorter by 4 bases, with the junction holding 7 bases beyond the gene matches. The CDR3 is made up of 12 amino acids, end residues included. The entry retains the CDR3 DNA only, 36 bases that are in frame from base 1. Reading the germline V gene gives CDR1 SGDLS and CDR2 YYNGEE.